These 27 T cell receptor beta chains were all obtained from the same sample, sequenced in a study of metastatic and nonmetastatic thyroid tumors (dated by TCRdb to 2020 to 2022). No patient had received any treatment before thyroid surgery. The library was made by PCR. The reads were generated on an Illumina HiSeq 4000. TCRdb reran the public reads through fastp at Q25 and MiXCR, keeping productive beta chains. The sample table shows tens of thousands of clones, and approximately 12% are seen once. The top ten clonotypes cover 7% to 10% of the sample. Sequencing was done on a sample of tumor tissue. The receptors derive from a female donor with papillary thyroid cancer or a benign thyroid nodule (not recorded which). Some clones in this sample may be carry-over from other donors' samples.

About this clone itself: Because it lacks the conserved phenylalanine or tryptophan at the end, this CDR3 is likely a read error. The gene calls are TRBV28 and TRBJ1-6, with a weak D call TRBD1 (5 bases). The V end lost 5 bases, the J end lost 4 bases, and 15 bases lay between the germline ends. CDR1 and CDR2 (germline): MDHEN, SYDVKM. This CDR3 is 16 amino acids long. CDR3 amino acids: CASSAHTGPYNSPLHL. CDR3 nucleotides: TGTGCCAGCAGTGCACACACGGGACCATATAATTCACCCCTCCACCTT.

This clone was recorded at least ten times. V and J are TRBV11-2 and TRBJ2-7, with no clear D. The germline V gene has CDR1 SGHAT and CDR2 FQNNGV. The V end was cut by 0 bases, the J end by 5 bases, with 11 bases between. The CDR3 loop spans 14 amino acids. This CDR3 reads CASSLDIAVHEQYF. The CDR3 DNA reads TGTGCCAGCAGCTTAGATATAGCCGTACACGAGCAGTACTTC.

The table lists this clone with a few counts. The chain uses TRBV6-1 and TRBJ2-4; 9 bases map to TRBD1. The CDR3 contains 15 residues. V was pared by 6 bases and J by 1 base, with 4 bases of the junction left unmatched. The germline V gene has CDR1 MNHNS and CDR2 SASEGT. In DNA form, the CDR3 reads TGTGCCAGCAGAACAGGGGGCCTGGCCAAAAACATTCAGTACTTC. It yields the protein CASRTGGLAKNIQYF.

In the case of this clone: A read error is possible here, since a much larger clone lies one base away. V is TRBV11-3 and J is TRBJ2-1, with D perhaps matching TRBD2 (6 bases). Germline-derived CDR1 and CDR2 are SGHNT and YENEEA. The germline V and J ends were trimmed by 5 bases and 9 bases, with 14 bases remaining between them. The CDR3 extends over 13 amino acids. For the CDR3, the DNA is TGTGCCAGCAGCCCCCGGGGGTCTGGTGAGCAGTTCTTC. Translating it yields CASSPRGSGEQFF.

The sample holds many counts of this clone. For the CDR3, the DNA is TGCGCCAGCAGCCAAGGGCGGGACGGACACCAAGAGACCCAGTACTTC. This gives the protein CASSQGRDGHQETQYF. The V and J genes are TRBV4-1 and TRBJ2-5; perhaps TRBD2 as D (6 bases). V lost 1 base and J lost 0, with 12 bases in between. This CDR3 is built from 16 residues. Germline loops: CDR1 MGHRA, CDR2 YSYEKL.

This clone was recorded many times. The chain combines TRBV3-1 with TRBJ1-1; 7 nucleotides agree with TRBD1. Unmatched junction bases numbered 8, after V lost 1 base and J lost 3 bases. This CDR3 has 16 residues. Germline-derived CDR1 and CDR2 are LGHDT and YNNKEL (reference sequence). DNA of the CDR3: TGTGCCAGCAGCCAAGGGAAGACAGGGAGGCACACTGAAGCTTTCTTT. Its protein is CASSQGKTGRHTEAFF.

This clone has ten or more counts. V is TRBV20-1 and J is TRBJ2-3, with 11 bases identical to TRBD2. Per germline, CDR1 DFQATT and CDR2 SNEGSKA (reference sequence). V was pared by 3 bases and J by 4 bases, with 6 bases of the junction left unmatched. The CDR3 is made up of 15 amino acids. The CDR3: CSASQTSGIADTQYF. As DNA, the CDR3 is TGCAGTGCTAGCCAGACTAGCGGGATTGCAGATACGCAGTATTTT.

A note on this clone: This could be a read error, since a much larger clone is one nucleotide away. This sequence joins TRBV11-1 and TRBJ2-3; 8 bases are a match to TRBD2. Germline CDR1 reads SGHAT; CDR2 reads FQDESV (reference sequence). The CDR3 sequence is 15 residues long. CDR3: CASILVQAGGDTQYF. CDR3 in DNA: TGTGCCAGCATCTTAGTTCAGGCGGGAGGTGATACGCAGTATTTT.

Many counts were recorded for this clone. The chain links TRBV5-5 to TRBJ1-2; D is unclear. Per germline, CDR1 SGHKS and CDR2 YYEKEE (reference sequence). V lost 4 bases to trimming and J lost 8 bases, with 15 bases between them. The CDR3 loop spans 13 amino acids. The CDR3 here is CASSPVVIGGYTF. CDR3 coding DNA: TGTGCCAGCAGCCCTGTGGTAATAGGAGGCTACACCTTC.

This clone was detected many times. Other DNA sequences within the sample encode an identical CDR3. The chain combines TRBV10-3 with TRBJ1-2; D remains unclear. This CDR3 is 15 amino acids long. Per germline, CDR1 ENHRY and CDR2 SYGVKD. Deletions cut 2 bases from V and 2 bases from J, with 12 bases between. CDR3 nucleotides: TGTGCCATCAGTGAGAAGGTGATTGAGAACTATGGCTACACCTTC. Amino acid sequence: CAISEKVIENYGYTF.

In this sample, this clone turned up many times. The chain carries TRBV3-1 and TRBJ1-2; the match to TRBD1 covers 7 bases. Per the germline V gene, CDR1 is LGHDT and CDR2 is YNNKEL (reference sequence). The length of the CDR3 is 14 residues. Trimming removed 5 bases from V and 8 bases from J; junction bases left unmatched: 11. The CDR3 region has the DNA TGTGCCAGCAGCGCGTACAGGGGAGGGGGAGGCTACACCTTC. Translation: CASSAYRGGGGYTF.

The J gene is TRBJ1-6, the V gene TRBV28; D uncertain. The CDR3 extends over 17 amino acids. The V gene lost 7 bases and the J gene lost 0 bases, with 16 bases spanning the gap. The germline gives CDR1 MDHEN, CDR2 SYDVKM. CDR3 DNA sequence: TGTGCCAGCACGGCCTCGGTCAGATTCTCCTATAATTCACCCCTCCACTTT. It codes for CASTASVRFSYNSPLHF.

V usage is TRBV12-3 or TRBV12-4 and J usage is TRBJ1-5, with a possible D match to TRBD1 (6 bases). V was cut by 3 bases and J by 4 bases, with 19 bases left in between. The CDR3 runs to 17 residues. DNA of the CDR3: TGTGCCAGCAGTTTCGGGGGGTGGGGGGGGCTAAATCAGCCCCAGCATTTT. Protein product: CASSFGGWGGLNQPQHF.

There are many counts of this clone. The same CDR3 can be traced to other DNA sequences in this sample. J is TRBJ1-2 and V is TRBV28; TRBD1 matches at 9 bases. This CDR3 is built from 14 residues. Germline CDR1 reads MDHEN; CDR2 reads SYDVKM. V dropped 5 bases and J dropped 7; count of bases not matched to a gene: 8. CDR3 in DNA: TGTGCCAGCAGTCCAAGGGACAGGGCTTCTGGCTACACCTTC. It yields the protein CASSPRDRASGYTF.

This clone was counted ten times or more. As DNA, the CDR3 is TGCGCCAGCAGCCGGACGGGCGGTTCCTACGAGCAGTACTTC. It yields the protein CASSRTGGSYEQYF. The V call is TRBV5-1, the J call TRBJ2-7; D call uncertain. V lost 4 bases and J lost 1, with 12 bases in between. This CDR3 region has 14 residues. Germline assignment: CDR1 SGHRS and CDR2 YFSETQ.

This clone came up many times. The chain has TRBV5-1 and TRBJ2-1, with 10 nucleotides matching TRBD2. The V gene end was trimmed by 0 bases and the J gene end by 3 bases; junction bases not matched to a gene: 6. The germline V gene has CDR1 SGHRS and CDR2 YFSETQ. The CDR3 runs to 17 residues. CDR3 nucleotide sequence: TGCGCCAGCAGCTTGGTATCTAGCGGGAGTGACTACAATGAGCAGTTCTTC. Translating it yields CASSLVSSGSDYNEQFF.

The rearrangement joins TRBV20-1 to TRBJ2-3; perhaps TRBD2 as D (5 bases). CDR3 length: 14 amino acids. Germline values: CDR1 DFQATT, CDR2 SNEGSKA (reference sequence). The ends were cut back, 4 bases at V and 4 bases at J, with 15 bases in the middle. CDR3 sequence (DNA): TGCAGTGCTATACCGACGTTTAGCGCAGATACGCAGTATTTT. It specifies CSAIPTFSADTQYF.

This clone was found many times. V gene TRBV27 combines with J gene TRBJ2-3, with D unresolved. The ends were cut back, 3 bases at V and 2 bases at J, with 9 bases in the middle. The CDR3 contains 14 residues. Germline V CDR1 and CDR2: MNHEY, SMNVEV (reference sequence). The CDR3 loop is CASSFGRYTDTQYF. The CDR3 DNA follows: TGTGCCAGCAGTTTCGGACGGTACACAGATACGCAGTATTTT.

J is TRBJ2-2 and V is TRBV6-6; unclear D gene. This CDR3 is built from 12 residues. Germline CDR1 reads MNHNY; CDR2 reads SVGAGI (reference sequence). Trimming pared 0 bases from V and 6 bases from J, leaving 2 bases between. The CDR3: CASSYSAGELFF. As DNA, the CDR3 is TGTGCCAGCAGTTACTCGGCCGGGGAGCTGTTTTTT.

This clone has a count of ten or more. The gene calls are TRBV20-1 and TRBJ1-1, with D uncertain. The germline gives CDR1 DFQATT, CDR2 SNEGSKA (reference sequence). V dropped 2 bases and J dropped 0 bases, with 13 bases sitting between them. This CDR3 is built from 15 residues. The CDR3 protein is CSARRYGSMNTEAFF. CDR3 in DNA: TGCAGTGCTAGAAGATACGGCAGTATGAACACTGAAGCTTTCTTT.

The sample holds many counts of this clone. The J gene is TRBJ1-1, the V gene TRBV27, with 8 nucleotides matching TRBD1. Germline lookup yields CDR1 MNHEY and CDR2 SMNVEV (reference sequence). The CDR3 totals 14 residues. V dropped 5 bases and J dropped 6; count of bases not matched to a gene: 8. The CDR3 here is CASSPGQVMAEAFF. CDR3 nucleotides: TGTGCCAGCAGTCCGGGACAGGTGATGGCTGAAGCTTTCTTT.

For this clone: Different DNA sequences within this sample yield the same CDR3. This rearrangement joins TRBV7-3 to TRBJ2-4, with 9 bases lining up with TRBD1. The germline gives CDR1 SGHTA, CDR2 FQGTGA. The CDR3 runs to 15 residues. V shed 4 bases and J 0 bases; nucleotides not matched to a gene: 1. As DNA, the CDR3 is TGTGCCAGCAGCTCGACAGGGGGAGCCAAAAACATTCAGTACTTC. Encoded protein: CASSSTGGAKNIQYF.

This clone was recorded many times. V usage is TRBV19 and J usage is TRBJ1-5, with TRBD1 matching over 7 bases. Germline V gene sequence: CDR1 LNHDA, CDR2 SQIVND (reference sequence). CDR3 size: 15 residues. V gave up 4 bases and J gave up 2 bases; unmatched junction bases: 5. CDR3: CASSTWDSGNQPQHF. CDR3 nucleotide sequence: TGTGCCAGTAGTACTTGGGACAGCGGCAATCAGCCCCAGCATTTT.

A note on this clone: At the DNA level, this CDR3 is encoded by other sequences in the same sample as well. The chain links TRBV27 to TRBJ2-7; TRBD2 might be the D (5 bases). The CDR3 has 18 amino acids. Germline V gives CDR1 MNHEY, CDR2 SMNVEV (reference sequence). V lost 11 bases to trimming and J lost 0 bases, with 29 bases between them. Here the CDR3 reads CALKPKGGGPELSYEQYF. The CDR3 DNA follows: TGTGCCTTAAAACCAAAAGGAGGCGGTCCTGAGCTCTCCTACGAGCAGTACTTC.

The genes are TRBV7-9 and TRBJ1-1; the D gene is possibly TRBD1 (6 bases). Trimming took 1 base from V and 2 from J, leaving 11 bases between them. CDR1 and CDR2 from the germline V gene are SEHNR and FQNEAQ (reference sequence). This CDR3 spans 15 amino acids. CDR3 coding DNA: TGTGCCAGCAGCTTAGGATACAGGGCTAACACTGAAGCTTTCTTT. Its protein product is CASSLGYRANTEAFF. Complete variable domain (other parts from reference TRBV7-9 and TRBJ1-1): DTGVSQNPRHKITKRGQNVTFRCDPISEHNRLYWYRQTLGQGPEFLTYFQNEAQLEKSRLLSDRFSAERPKGSFSTLEIQRTEQGDSAMYLCASSLGYRANTEAFFGQGTRLTVV.

There are many counts of this clone. The junction differs from germline at one of its ends, possibly a read error. The chain carries TRBV6-1 and TRBJ1-2, with 7 nucleotides matching TRBD1. There are 14 residues in the CDR3. Germline CDR1 MNHNS, CDR2 SASEGT. The CDR3 region is CVSSGTAINYGYTF. The CDR3 region has the DNA TGTGTCAGCAGCGGGACAGCGATTAACTATGGCTACACCTTC.

This clone was detected ten times or more. J is TRBJ1-1 and V is TRBV20-1, with D unclear. Trimming took 0 bases from V and 5 from J, leaving 22 bases between them. This CDR3 contains 17 residues. Germline CDR1 reads DFQATT; CDR2 reads SNEGSKA (reference sequence). For the CDR3, the DNA is TGCAGTGCTAGAGACCTGGCGGCCCCGGGGTTAGAAACTGAAGCTTTCTTT. It codes for CSARDLAAPGLETEAFF.